The clone carrying this TCR beta chain is a singleton in its sample. The entry originates in a study of cytotoxic CD8 clonotypes in ibrutinib-treated CLL. V was clipped by 0 bases and J by 6 bases, with 9 bases between them. Germline V gene sequence: CDR1 MNHNS, CDR2 SASEGT. The CDR3 has 13 residues. Using immunoSEQ multiplex PCR, the repertoire was profiled, and TCRdb retains in-frame clones only, with some absent. The top ten hold about 39% of the sample, which has over 95,000 clones, about 50% seen once. The clonotype originates from a human donor with chronic lymphocytic leukemia. The chain joins TRBV6-1 to TRBJ2-7; a possible D gene is TRBD2 (5 bases). The sample in question was PBMCs, obtained after 24 months of ibrutinib treatment. The DNA for the CDR3 is TGTGCCAGCAGTGAAGCGCCAGGACTCGAGCAGTACTTC. This codes for CASSEAPGLEQYF.